The 6 T cell receptor beta chains in this list originate from one sample, sequenced in a study of cytomegalovirus exposure and HLA in healthy donors. PCR primers comprised 60 Vbeta and 13 Jbeta primers. This table comes from immunoSEQ multiplex PCR, and its TCRdb copy is limited to in-frame clones, with some not included. The repertoire consists of about 110,000 clones, with around three quarters occurring once and the leading ten covering 7.8%. The sequencing input was PBMCs. These receptors were taken from a young man in good health and CMV-seronegative.

J is TRBJ2-1 and V is TRBV5-6; 10 nucleotides agree with TRBD1. The CDR3 extends over 15 amino acids. After removal of 2 bases from V and 7 bases from J, the junction contained 6 bases not matched to a gene. Germline lookup yields CDR1 SGHDT and CDR2 YYEEEE. The CDR3 loop reads CASSFRDRGWNEQFF. The CDR3 DNA sequence: TGTGCCAGCAGCTTCCGGGACAGGGGTTGGAATGAGCAGTTCTTC.

The chain is built from TRBV7-6 and TRBJ2-6; 7 nucleotides line up with TRBD1. The J segment lost 1 base and the V segment lost 5 bases, leaving 5 bases of the junction unmatched. The CDR3 runs to 16 residues. CDR1 is SGHVS and CDR2 is FNYEAQ in the germline V gene. CDR3 sequence reads: CASSHDRASGANVLTF. CDR3 nucleotide sequence: TGTGCCAGCAGCCACGACAGGGCGTCTGGGGCCAACGTCCTGACTTTC.

The gene calls are TRBV14 and TRBJ2-1; D is ambiguous. Germline V CDR1 and CDR2: SGHDN, FVKESK. This CDR3 region has 15 residues. The V end lost 0 bases, the J end lost 2 bases, and 8 bases lay between the germline ends. DNA of the CDR3: TGTGCCAGCAGCCAAGATTCCAGGACCTACAATGAGCAGTTCTTC. This gives the protein CASSQDSRTYNEQFF.

In its sample, this clone was seen once. The chain carries TRBV6-1 and TRBJ1-1, with D tentatively TRBD1 (5 bases). CDR3 length: 15 amino acids. CDR1 and CDR2 from the germline V gene are MNHNS and SASEGT. V was shortened by 5 bases and J by 4 bases, with 17 bases between the two germline ends. The CDR3 nucleotides are TGTGCCAGCAGTTCCCAGACCAGGAGGGGCACTGAAGCTTTCTTT. Protein product: CASSSQTRRGTEAFF.

The gene calls are TRBV5-1 and TRBJ2-7; 11 positions match TRBD2. Per germline, CDR1 SGHRS and CDR2 YFSETQ. CDR3 length: 15 residues. V shed 5 bases, J shed 0 bases, and the junction held 4 bases outside the gene matches. The CDR3 loop is CASREGTSGSYEQYF. In DNA, the CDR3 is TGCGCCAGCAGGGAAGGGACTAGCGGCTCCTACGAGCAGTACTTC.

This chain joins TRBV27 and TRBJ2-7, with 11 bases fitting TRBD2. This CDR3 has 15 amino acids. Germline V gene sequence: CDR1 MNHEY, CDR2 SMNVEV (reference sequence). V was clipped by 5 bases and J by 3 bases; unmatched bases: 6. The CDR3 DNA follows: TGTGCCAGCAGTGTGGGACTAGCGGCCGTCTACGAGCAGTACTTC. Translated, it gives CASSVGLAAVYEQYF.